This is a list of T cell receptor beta chains from one sample in a study of shared clonotypes between healthy human individuals. Repertoires were generated with immunoSEQ multiplex PCR, while TCRdb's copy carries only in-frame clones and drops some. The table lists fewer than 1 million clones, approximately 97% of them singletons, with about 0.25% in the top ten. The specimen sequenced was naive CD8+ T cells sorted from blood. The source is a man aged 30-40 years in good health. Both conserved end residues are part of each CDR3. Each record gives: J gene, V gene, CDR3 protein.

>TRBJ2-3|TRBV5-4
CASSVTGTSGRGLADTQYF
>TRBJ2-7|TRBV7-9
CASSSKGLAGWDEQYF
>TRBJ1-3|TRBV28
CASSNLIRGSGNTIYF
>TRBJ2-7|TRBV15
CATSLLGSYEQYF
>TRBJ2-7|TRBV6-5
CASSYSGQPSYEQYF
>TRBJ1-1|TRBV29-1
CSVVDRGTNTEAFF
>TRBJ2-1|TRBV29-1
CSVVGFKQSSYNEQFF
>TRBJ1-2|TRBV10-3
CAISGPVGQGPLRGGYTF
>TRBJ1-1|TRBV10-1
CASSESGMNTEAFF
>TRBJ2-5|TRBV7-9
CASSQEYQETQYF
>TRBJ1-4|TRBV5-6
CASSPARDSFNEKLFF
>TRBJ2-7|TRBV19
CASSIGPYRADGLYEQYF
>TRBJ2-7|TRBV19
CASSFASGLYEQYF
>TRBJ1-3|TRBV6-1
CASRDDRVSGNTIYF
>TRBJ2-1|TRBV13
CASSSDLVNEQFF
>TRBJ2-7|TRBV7-9
CASTASGSRAYEQYF
>TRBJ1-1|TRBV7-9
CASKGSNTEAFF
>TRBJ2-1|TRBV5-6
CASSLTYEQFF
>TRBJ2-1|TRBV7-9
CASSPGTSEQFF
>TRBJ2-1|TRBV30
CAWILAGDEQFF
>TRBJ2-1|TRBV14
CASSQMGLAGDYEQFF
>TRBJ2-7|TRBV30
CAWSVRGGRFYEQYF
>TRBJ2-1|TRBV4-1
CASSREVGLSYNEQFF
>TRBJ2-7|TRBV5-1
CASSLREASYEQYF
>TRBJ2-7|TRBV11-2
CASSPLLGSSYEQYF
>TRBJ2-1|TRBV5-4
CASSKADRGIENEQFF
>TRBJ1-1|TRBV9
CASSPGTRF
>TRBJ2-7|TRBV5-1
CASSTGTPLRQYF
>TRBJ1-4|TRBV6-1
CASSELNEKLFF
>TRBJ1-5|TRBV27
CASSTGWSNQPQHF
>TRBJ2-7|TRBV5-6
CASRIPGQSLYEQYF
>TRBJ2-7|TRBV10-3
CAISEGESYEQYF
>TRBJ2-1|TRBV7-9
CASSLITGVYNEQFF
>TRBJ2-7|TRBV7-9
CASSSPGEQYF
>TRBJ2-7|TRBV2
CAITETESYEQYF
>TRBJ2-5|TRBV28
CASSLLDRAQETQYF
>TRBJ1-1|TRBV4-1
CASSHLQGSNTEAFF
>TRBJ1-5|TRBV11-2
CASSLAGTALNQPQHF
>TRBJ2-1|TRBV7-9
CASTSRGDSSYNEQFF
>TRBJ1-5|TRBV7-2
CASSLNRISNQPQHF
>TRBJ2-2|TRBV4-1
CASCAEQGSGELFF
>TRBJ2-2|TRBV7-8
CASSLASAVVGDGELFF
>TRBJ2-7|TRBV27
CASSSSGGEAAYEQYF
>TRBJ1-1|TRBV2
CASSPGAEAFF
>TRBJ2-1|TRBV19
CASSRASGSADEQFF
>TRBJ2-1|TRBV6-6
CASLGLAGDEQFF
>TRBJ2-1|TRBV27
CASSPGGIEQFF
>TRBJ2-7|TRBV7-9
CASSSVGNSYEQYF
>TRBJ1-2|TRBV27
CASRPLQGNFYGYTF
>TRBJ1-4|TRBV28
CASSPRQGLRKKLFF